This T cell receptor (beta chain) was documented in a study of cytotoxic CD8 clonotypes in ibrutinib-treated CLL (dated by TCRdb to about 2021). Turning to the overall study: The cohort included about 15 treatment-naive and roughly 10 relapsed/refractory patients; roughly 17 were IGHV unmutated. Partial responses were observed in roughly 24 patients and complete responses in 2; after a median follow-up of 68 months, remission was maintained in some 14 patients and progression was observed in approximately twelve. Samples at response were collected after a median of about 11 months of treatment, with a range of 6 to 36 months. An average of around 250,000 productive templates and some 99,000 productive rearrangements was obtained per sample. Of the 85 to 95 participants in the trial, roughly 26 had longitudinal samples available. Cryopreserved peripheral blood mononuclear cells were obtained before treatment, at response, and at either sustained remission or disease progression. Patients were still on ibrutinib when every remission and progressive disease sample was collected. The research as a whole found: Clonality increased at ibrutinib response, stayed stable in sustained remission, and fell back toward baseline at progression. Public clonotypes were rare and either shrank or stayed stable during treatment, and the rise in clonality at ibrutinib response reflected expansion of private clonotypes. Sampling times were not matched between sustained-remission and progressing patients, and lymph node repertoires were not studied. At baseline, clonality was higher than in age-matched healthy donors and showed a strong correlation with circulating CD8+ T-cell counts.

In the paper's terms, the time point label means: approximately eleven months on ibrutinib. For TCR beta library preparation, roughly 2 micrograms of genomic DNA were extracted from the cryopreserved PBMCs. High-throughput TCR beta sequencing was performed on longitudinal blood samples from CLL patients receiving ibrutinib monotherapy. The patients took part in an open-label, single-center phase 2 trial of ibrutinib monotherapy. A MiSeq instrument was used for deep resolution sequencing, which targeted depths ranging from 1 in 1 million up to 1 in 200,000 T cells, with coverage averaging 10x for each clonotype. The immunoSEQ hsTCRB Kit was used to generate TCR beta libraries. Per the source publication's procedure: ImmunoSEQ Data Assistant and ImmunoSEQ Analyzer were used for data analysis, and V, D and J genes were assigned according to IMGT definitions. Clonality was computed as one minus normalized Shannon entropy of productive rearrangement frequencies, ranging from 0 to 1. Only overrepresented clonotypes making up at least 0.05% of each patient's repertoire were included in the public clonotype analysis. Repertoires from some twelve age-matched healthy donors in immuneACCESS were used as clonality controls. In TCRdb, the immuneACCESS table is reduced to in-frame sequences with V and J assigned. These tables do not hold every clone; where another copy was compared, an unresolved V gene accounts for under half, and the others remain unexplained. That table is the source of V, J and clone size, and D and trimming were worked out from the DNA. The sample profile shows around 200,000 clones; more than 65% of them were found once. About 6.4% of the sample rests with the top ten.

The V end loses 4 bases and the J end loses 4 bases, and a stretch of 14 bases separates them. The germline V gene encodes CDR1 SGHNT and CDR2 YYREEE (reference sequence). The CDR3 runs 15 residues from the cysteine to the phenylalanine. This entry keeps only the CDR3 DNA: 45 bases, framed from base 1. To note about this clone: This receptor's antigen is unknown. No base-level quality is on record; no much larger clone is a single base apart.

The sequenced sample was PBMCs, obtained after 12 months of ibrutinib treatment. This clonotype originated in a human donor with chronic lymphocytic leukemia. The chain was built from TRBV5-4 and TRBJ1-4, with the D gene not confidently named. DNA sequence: TGTGCCAGCAGCCACCGGAACGACCTTAATGAAAAACTGTTTTTT. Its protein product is CASSHRNDLNEKLFF.